This paragraph reports one T cell receptor (beta chain). Trimming took off 2 bases at V and 4 bases at J, with 9 bases between the two ends. This CDR3 has 13 residues. Germline V lookup: CDR1 SGHTA, CDR2 FQGNSA. The data were obtained in a study of blood T cell repertoires in COVID-19. Turning to the study itself: The origin of the acute and convalescent COVID-19 samples was the United States, Italy and Spain.

The data were produced by immunoSEQ multiplex PCR, yet TCRdb's version contains in-frame clones alone and is incomplete. This table holds approximately 250,000 clones, 83% found once. The chain joins TRBV7-2 to TRBJ2-7, with D maybe TRBD1 (5 bases). The sequence was collected from a woman aged 45-59 years with acute or convalescent COVID-19. The specimen was peripheral blood. The CDR3 region has the DNA TGTGCCAGCAGCTTAAGACAGCGTTACGAGCAGTACTTC. Encoded protein: CASSLRQRYEQYF.